The clone carrying this T cell receptor beta chain has more than one count but fewer than ten. 60 Vbeta and 13 Jbeta primers were used in PCR. Clones were read by immunoSEQ multiplex PCR, and TCRdb kept only the in-frame ones, dropping some. The profile shows 95,000 to 100,000 clones, 60% to 80% of them singletons. Unmatched junction bases numbered 11, after V lost 7 bases and J lost 0 bases. The germline CDR1 and CDR2 sequences are SQVTM and ANQGSEA. The CDR3 runs to 16 residues. This specimen belongs to a study of cytomegalovirus exposure and HLA in healthy donors. Sequences were obtained from PBMCs. This receptor was taken from a woman aged 55 to 70 in good health and CMV-seropositive. The chain uses TRBV29-1 and TRBJ2-2; TRBD1 aligns across 7 bases. Here the CDR3 reads CSALPRTGPNTGELFF. The CDR3 nucleotides read TGCAGCGCCCTACCGAGGACAGGACCGAACACCGGGGAGCTGTTTTTT.